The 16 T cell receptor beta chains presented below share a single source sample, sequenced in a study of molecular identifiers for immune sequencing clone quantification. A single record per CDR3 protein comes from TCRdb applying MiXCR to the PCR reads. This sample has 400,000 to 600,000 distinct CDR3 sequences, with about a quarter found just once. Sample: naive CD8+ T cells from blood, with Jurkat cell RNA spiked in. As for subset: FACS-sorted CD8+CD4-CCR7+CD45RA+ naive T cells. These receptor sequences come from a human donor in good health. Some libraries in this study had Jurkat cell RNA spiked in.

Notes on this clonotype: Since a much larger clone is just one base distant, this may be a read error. CDR3 amino acids: CASRLAVQASDTQYF. The DNA of the CDR3 is TGTGCCAGCCGCTTAGCTGTACAGGCCTCAGATACGCAGTATTTT. The V call is TRBV7-2, the J call TRBJ2-3; a weak D match, TRBD1 (5 bases). The CDR3 consists of 15 residues. CDR1 is SGHTA, CDR2 FQGNSA, per germline.

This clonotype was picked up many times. CDR3 sequence (DNA): TGTGCCAGCAGTGAATTGACCTACGAGCAGTACTTC. Its translation is CASSELTYEQYF. The gene calls are TRBV25-1 and TRBJ2-7; D is uncertain. Germline V lookup: CDR1 MGHDK, CDR2 SYGVNS. V shed 1 base and J shed 2 bases, with 3 bases lying between them. The CDR3 consists of 12 residues.

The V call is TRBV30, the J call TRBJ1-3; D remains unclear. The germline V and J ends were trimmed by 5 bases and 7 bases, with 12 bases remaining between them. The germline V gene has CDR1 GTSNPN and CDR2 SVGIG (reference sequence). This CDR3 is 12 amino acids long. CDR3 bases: TGTGCCTGGTTGGGTTCGGGGAACACCATATATTTT. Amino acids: CAWLGSGNTIYF.

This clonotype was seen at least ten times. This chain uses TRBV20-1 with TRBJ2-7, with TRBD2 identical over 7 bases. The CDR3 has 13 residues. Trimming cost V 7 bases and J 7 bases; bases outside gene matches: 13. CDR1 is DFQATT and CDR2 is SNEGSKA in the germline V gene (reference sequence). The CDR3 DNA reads TGCAGTGTCCGTCAGCGGGGCGCGGGGGAGCAGTACTTC. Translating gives CSVRQRGAGEQYF.

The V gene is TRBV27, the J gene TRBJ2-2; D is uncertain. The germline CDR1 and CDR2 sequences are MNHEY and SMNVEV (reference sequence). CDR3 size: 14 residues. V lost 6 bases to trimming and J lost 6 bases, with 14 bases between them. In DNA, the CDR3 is TGTGCCAGCAGCAAAACCACGGCGGCCGGGGAGCTGTTTTTT. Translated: CASSKTTAAGELFF.

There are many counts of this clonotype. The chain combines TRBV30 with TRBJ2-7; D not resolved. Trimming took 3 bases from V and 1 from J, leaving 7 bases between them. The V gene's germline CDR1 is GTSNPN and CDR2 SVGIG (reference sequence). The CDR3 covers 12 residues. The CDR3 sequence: CAWRSQSYEQYF. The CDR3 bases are TGTGCCTGGAGATCACAGTCCTACGAGCAGTACTTC.

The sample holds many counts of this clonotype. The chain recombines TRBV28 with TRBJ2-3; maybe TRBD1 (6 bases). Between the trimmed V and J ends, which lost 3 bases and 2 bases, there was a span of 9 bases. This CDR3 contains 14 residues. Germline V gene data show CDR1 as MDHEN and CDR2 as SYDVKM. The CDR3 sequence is CASSFGQNTDTQYF. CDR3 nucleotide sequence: TGTGCCAGCAGTTTCGGACAGAACACAGATACGCAGTATTTT.

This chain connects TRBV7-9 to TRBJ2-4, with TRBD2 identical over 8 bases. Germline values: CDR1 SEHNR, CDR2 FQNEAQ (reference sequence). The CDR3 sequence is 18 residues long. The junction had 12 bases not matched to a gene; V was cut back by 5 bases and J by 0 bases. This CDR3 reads CASSPPPRGELAKNIQYF. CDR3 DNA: TGTGCCAGCAGCCCCCCCCCGCGGGGGGAACTAGCCAAAAACATTCAGTACTTC.

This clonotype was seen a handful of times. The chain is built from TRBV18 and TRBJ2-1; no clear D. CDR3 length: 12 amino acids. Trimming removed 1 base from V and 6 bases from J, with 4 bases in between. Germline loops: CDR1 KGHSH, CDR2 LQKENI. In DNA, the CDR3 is TGTGCCAGCTCACCACAGGTCAATGAGCAGTTCTTC. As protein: CASSPQVNEQFF.

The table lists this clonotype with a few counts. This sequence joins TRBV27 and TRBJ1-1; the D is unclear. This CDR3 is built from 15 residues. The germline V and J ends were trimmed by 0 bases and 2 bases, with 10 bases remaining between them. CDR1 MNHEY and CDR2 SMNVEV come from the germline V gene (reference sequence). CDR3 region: CASSLSEGANTEAFF. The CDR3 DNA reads TGTGCCAGCAGTTTATCGGAGGGAGCAAACACTGAAGCTTTCTTT.

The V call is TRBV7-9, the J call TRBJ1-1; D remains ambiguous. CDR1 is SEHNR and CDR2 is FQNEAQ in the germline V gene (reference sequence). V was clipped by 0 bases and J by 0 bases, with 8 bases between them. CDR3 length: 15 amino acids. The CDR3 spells CASSLASGVNTEAFF. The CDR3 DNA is TGTGCCAGCAGCTTAGCCTCAGGAGTGAACACTGAAGCTTTCTTT.

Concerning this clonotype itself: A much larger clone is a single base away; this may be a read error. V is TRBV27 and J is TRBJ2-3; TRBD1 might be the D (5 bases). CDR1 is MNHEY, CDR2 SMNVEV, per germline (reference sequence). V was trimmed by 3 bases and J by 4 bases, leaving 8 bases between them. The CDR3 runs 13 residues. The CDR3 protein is CASSFRGPDTQYF. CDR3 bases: TGTGCCAGCAGTTTTAGGGGTCCAGATACGCAGTATTTT.

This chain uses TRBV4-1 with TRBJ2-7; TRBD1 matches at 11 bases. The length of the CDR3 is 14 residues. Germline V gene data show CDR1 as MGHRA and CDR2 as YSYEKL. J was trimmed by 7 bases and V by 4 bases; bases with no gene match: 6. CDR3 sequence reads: CASSRGQGAGEQYF. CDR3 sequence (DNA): TGCGCCAGCAGCCGAGGACAGGGGGCTGGGGAGCAGTACTTC.

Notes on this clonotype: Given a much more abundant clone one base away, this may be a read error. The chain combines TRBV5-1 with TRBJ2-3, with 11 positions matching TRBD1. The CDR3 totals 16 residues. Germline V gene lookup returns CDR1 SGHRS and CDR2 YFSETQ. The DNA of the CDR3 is TGCGCCAGCAGCTTGGGGACAGGGGGCAGCACAGGTACGCAGTATTTT. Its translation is CASSLGTGGSTGTQYF.

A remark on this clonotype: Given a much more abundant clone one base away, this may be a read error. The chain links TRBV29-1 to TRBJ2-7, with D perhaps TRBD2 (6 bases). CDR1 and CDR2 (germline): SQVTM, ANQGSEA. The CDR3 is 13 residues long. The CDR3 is CSVIGGGSWEQHF. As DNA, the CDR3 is TGCAGCGTGATCGGTGGGGGGAGTTGGGAGCAGCACTTC.

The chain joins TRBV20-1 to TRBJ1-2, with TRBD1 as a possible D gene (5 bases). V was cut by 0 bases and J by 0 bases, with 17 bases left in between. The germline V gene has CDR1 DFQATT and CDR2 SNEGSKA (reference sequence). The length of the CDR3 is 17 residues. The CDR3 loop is CSARDLDSWVANYGYTF. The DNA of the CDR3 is TGCAGTGCTAGAGATCTCGACAGCTGGGTAGCTAACTATGGCTACACCTTC.